This TCR beta chain is drawn from a study of OX40 agonist ivuxolimab in advanced cancers. Libraries were prepared by immunoSEQ multiplex PCR; TCRdb keeps only in-frame clonotypes and omits some of them. The data contain roughly 60,000 clones, about 89% of them seen just once; the ten biggest clones take up about 1.1%. In germline, CDR1 is SGHVS, CDR2 FQNEAQ. CDR3 length equals 14 residues. Trimming took 1 base from V and 2 from J, leaving 8 bases between them. Sequencing was performed on CD4+ or CD8+ T cells sorted from blood, taken in a trial of the OX40 agonist ivuxolimab. The V and J genes are TRBV7-8 and TRBJ1-2; D is perhaps TRBD1 (5 bases). The receptor was isolated from an adult with an advanced solid tumor such as melanoma, head and neck, liver or kidney cancer. CDR3 in DNA: TGTGCCAGCAGCTTAGACAGGACCAACTATGGCTACACCTTC. Encoded protein: CASSLDRTNYGYTF.